This entry describes one T cell receptor beta chain. The data were taken from a study of blood T cell repertoires in COVID-19. In the authors' workflow: Amplification from reference gene primers served as the basis for estimated nucleated cell counts. Method: immunoSEQ multiplex PCR; TCRdb's copy keeps in-frame clones and lacks some. V and J calls and clone size are as listed in that table; D and trimming were resolved from the DNA. The repertoire holds around 56,000 clones, with around three quarters as singletons. The CDR3 extends over 13 amino acids. Germline V gene data show CDR1 as SNHLY and CDR2 as FYNNEI. Trimming removed 1 base at V and 10 bases at J, with 11 bases between.

The sample taken for sequencing was peripheral blood. The V call is TRBV2, the J call TRBJ2-1; D is unclear. This sequence originates from a man aged 60 to 69 with acute or convalescent COVID-19. The CDR3 coding sequence is TGTGCCAGCAGTGAAGGCAGCGATCGCGAGCAGTTCTTC. This translates into CASSEGSDREQFF.